Below, 31 T cell receptor beta chains from the same sample are listed, as sequenced in a study of OX40 agonist ivuxolimab in advanced cancers. Generated by immunoSEQ multiplex PCR, the TCRdb table keeps only in-frame clones and is missing some. The table has around 50,000 clones, roughly 77% seen once. This specimen consisted of CD4+ or CD8+ T cells sorted from blood, obtained in a trial of the OX40 agonist ivuxolimab. Receptor source: an adult with an advanced solid tumor such as melanoma, head and neck, liver or kidney cancer.

DNA for the CDR3: TGTGCCAGCAGTTACCTCCTAGCGGGGAGTAATACGCAGTATTTT. It is translated as CASSYLLAGSNTQYF. The V gene is TRBV6-6, the J gene TRBJ2-3, with 9 bases identical to TRBD2. Germline V lookup: CDR1 MNHNY, CDR2 SVGAGI (reference sequence). Trimming cost V 2 bases and J 7 bases; bases outside gene matches: 7. The CDR3 is 15 residues long.

CDR3 sequence (DNA): TGTGCCAGCAGCGAAGACTATATTCAAGAGACCCAGTACTTC. It is translated as CASSEDYIQETQYF. The J gene is TRBJ2-5, the V gene TRBV7-9; a possible D gene is TRBD2 (5 bases). V dropped 5 bases and J dropped 2 bases, with 12 bases sitting between them. Germline V lookup: CDR1 SEHNR, CDR2 FQNEAQ (reference sequence). The CDR3 contains 14 residues.

A single count supports this clone. The chain recombines TRBV6-6 with TRBJ2-1; 11 nucleotides line up with TRBD1. Germline assignment: CDR1 MNHNY and CDR2 SVGAGI (reference sequence). CDR3 length equals 15 residues. After removal of 6 bases from V and 4 bases from J, the junction contained 5 bases not matched to a gene. CDR3 in amino acids: CASRGGTGGYNEQFF. Here the CDR3 DNA reads TGTGCCAGCAGGGGGGGGACAGGGGGATACAATGAGCAGTTCTTC.

This rearrangement joins TRBV19 to TRBJ1-5; 10 nucleotides match TRBD1. The V segment lost 0 bases and the J segment 7 bases; nucleotides outside the gene matches: 3. CDR1 is LNHDA and CDR2 is SQIVND in the germline V gene (reference sequence). The CDR3 is made up of 15 amino acids. DNA for the CDR3: TGTGCCAGTAGTATAGACGGGACAGGGGTGCAGCCCCAGCATTTT. It codes for CASSIDGTGVQPQHF. The full variable domain, in which reference TRBV19 and TRBJ1-5 provide the parts outside the CDR3, is DGGITQSPKYLFRKEGQNVTLSCEQNLNHDAMYWYRQDPGQGLRLIYYSQIVNDFQKGDIAEGYSVSREKKESFPLTVTSAQKNPTAFYLCASSIDGTGVQPQHFGDGTRLSIL.

The chain has TRBV5-1 and TRBJ2-2; 7 nucleotides match TRBD1. The CDR3 is 15 amino acids. V was clipped by 7 bases and J by 0 bases; unmatched bases: 6. In germline, CDR1 is SGHRS, CDR2 YFSETQ. The chain's CDR3 is CASERGQTNTGELFF. The CDR3 DNA reads as TGCGCCAGCGAACGGGGACAGACGAACACCGGGGAGCTGTTTTTT.

The chain links TRBV6-6 to TRBJ2-1; D perhaps matches TRBD1 (5 bases). The CDR3 loop spans 14 amino acids. Trimming stripped 0 bases from V and 7 bases from J, with 10 bases between. Germline CDR1 is MNHNY and CDR2 is SVGAGI (reference sequence). The CDR3 reads CASSYSDRLNEQFF. CDR3 nucleotides: TGTGCCAGCAGTTACTCCGACAGATTAAATGAGCAGTTCTTC.

The chain is built from TRBV6-1 and TRBJ2-3, with TRBD1 as a possible D gene (6 bases). Germline V gene sequence: CDR1 MNHNS, CDR2 SASEGT. The V and J ends lost 4 bases and 2 bases respectively, with 13 bases between them. The CDR3 totals 15 residues. Written as DNA, the CDR3 is TGTGCCAGCAGTGTCTACAGGGAATACACAGATACGCAGTATTTT. This sequence encodes CASSVYREYTDTQYF.

This chain joins TRBV19 and TRBJ2-1; D not certain. The CDR3 totals 16 residues. The germline CDR1 and CDR2 sequences are LNHDA and SQIVND (reference sequence). Between the trimmed V and J ends, which lost 2 bases and 3 bases, there was a span of 14 bases. DNA for the CDR3: TGTGCCAGTAGTATATTTGGGGTCTCCCGCTACAATGAGCAGTTCTTC. Translation gives CASSIFGVSRYNEQFF.

The J gene is TRBJ2-3, the V gene TRBV2, with 8 bases lining up with TRBD2. J was trimmed by 2 bases and V by 8 bases; bases with no gene match: 3. CDR1 and CDR2 from the germline V gene are SNHLY and FYNNEI. The CDR3 extends over 13 amino acids. The CDR3 DNA is TGTGCCAGCCAGCGGGGGAACACAGATACGCAGTATTTT. This codes for CASQRGNTDTQYF. The full variable domain, its missing parts supplied by reference TRBV2 and TRBJ2-3, is EPEVTQTPSHQVTQMGQEVILRCVPISNHLYFYWYRQILGQKVEFLVSFYNNEISEKSEIFDDQFSVERPDGSNFTLKIRSTKLEDSAMYFCASQRGNTDTQYFGPGTRLTVL.

The chain links TRBV21-1 to TRBJ1-5; the D call in the table, TRBD1, was not verified against the DNA. TRBV21-1 is marked as a pseudogene. The CDR3 covers 16 residues. CDR3 sequence: CASSDSGQEGNQPQHF. CDR3 DNA sequence: TGTGCCAGCAGCGATTCGGGACAGGAGGGCAATCAGCCCCAGCATTTT.

The chain is built from TRBV5-4 and TRBJ2-5; 11 nucleotides align to TRBD2. This CDR3 comprises 16 residues. Germline assignment: CDR1 SGHNT and CDR2 YYREEE (reference sequence). V lost 4 bases, J lost 0 bases, and 5 bases stayed unmatched. This CDR3 reads CASSARLAGYQETQYF. The CDR3 nucleotides are TGTGCCAGCAGCGCGAGACTAGCGGGGTACCAAGAGACCCAGTACTTC.

This clone was recorded once. The chain is built from TRBV18 and TRBJ2-5, with TRBD1 matching over 7 bases. The CDR3 is made up of 19 amino acids. J was trimmed by 2 bases and V by 1 base; bases with no gene match: 16. The germline gives CDR1 KGHSH, CDR2 LQKENI. The CDR3, as DNA: TGTGCCAGCTCACCACTCGGACCGGGACAGACAATTACACAAGAGACCCAGTACTTC. Translated, it gives CASSPLGPGQTITQETQYF.

The J gene is TRBJ2-5, the V gene TRBV6-6; TRBD1 agrees at 10 bases. Germline trimming cut 2 bases from V and 5 bases from J; bases unmatched to any gene: 8. The CDR3 runs 16 residues. Germline-derived CDR1 and CDR2 are MNHNY and SVGAGI (reference sequence). The CDR3 sequence is CASSYAGTGAVETQYF. CDR3 nucleotides: TGTGCCAGCAGTTACGCAGGGACAGGGGCTGTGGAGACCCAGTACTTC.

The chain couples TRBV5-1 to TRBJ1-1; 8 bases are a match to TRBD1. Germline assignment: CDR1 SGHRS and CDR2 YFSETQ. J gave up 1 base and V 4 bases, and 9 bases lay outside the gene matches. The CDR3 loop spans 16 amino acids. For the CDR3, the DNA is TGCGCCAGCAGCCACGACAGGGGACAATCGAACACTGAAGCTTTCTTT. This encodes CASSHDRGQSNTEAFF.

The V call is TRBV4-1, the J call TRBJ2-7; D not resolved. CDR3 size: 12 residues. Germline V gene data show CDR1 as MGHRA and CDR2 as YSYEKL. V lost 1 base and J 4 bases, leaving 5 bases between the germline ends. CDR3 DNA sequence: TGCGCCAGCAGCCAAGTTGAGTACGAGCAGTACTTC. Encoded protein: CASSQVEYEQYF.

Only a few counts were recorded for this clone. The V and J genes are TRBV6-5 and TRBJ2-5, with 9 bases identical to TRBD1. Germline CDR1 is MNHEY and CDR2 is SVGAGI. V lost 5 bases, J lost 5 bases, and 9 bases stayed unmatched. This CDR3 is built from 15 residues. The CDR3 region has the DNA TGTGCCAGCAGTCGGACAGGGGACCGAGTGGAGACCCAGTACTTC. This gives the protein CASSRTGDRVETQYF.

Note on this clone: Mismatch with germline at one junction end may stem from a read error. The same CDR3 arises from other DNA sequences in this sample as well. This rearrangement joins TRBV14 to TRBJ2-7, with unresolved D. In germline, CDR1 is SGHDN, CDR2 FVKESK. This CDR3 region has 12 residues. CDR3 sequence: CASRQDNYEQYF. CDR3 nucleotide sequence: TGTGCCAGCAGGCAAGATAATTACGAGCAGTACTTC.

The V call is TRBV2, the J call TRBJ1-5, with 9 bases aligning to TRBD1. From germline, CDR1 is SNHLY and CDR2 FYNNEI. This CDR3 has 17 residues. Unmatched junction bases numbered 13, after V lost 6 bases and J lost 4 bases. CDR3: CASSAFWTGVGNQPQHF. The DNA of the CDR3 is TGTGCCAGCAGCGCTTTTTGGACAGGGGTAGGGAATCAGCCCCAGCATTTT.

The V gene is TRBV6-5, the J gene TRBJ2-7; tentatively, D is TRBD1 or TRBD2 (5 bases each). Germline loops: CDR1 MNHEY, CDR2 SVGAGI. The CDR3 has 13 amino acids. Trimming took 6 bases from V and 2 from J, leaving 11 bases between them. The CDR3 region has the DNA TGTGCCAGCAGCCGGGACGCCGCCTACGAGCAGTACTTC. Protein: CASSRDAAYEQYF.

This clone appeared a few times. The chain couples TRBV25-1 to TRBJ1-6, with 7 nucleotides matching TRBD1. CDR1 MGHDK and CDR2 SYGVNS come from the germline V gene. The V segment lost 7 bases and the J segment 3 bases; nucleotides outside the gene matches: 3. This CDR3 comprises 14 residues. Here the CDR3 reads CASTGDSYNSPLHF. CDR3 coding DNA: TGTGCCAGCACTGGGGACAGCTATAATTCACCCCTCCACTTT.

V gene TRBV5-6 combines with J gene TRBJ1-2, with D tentatively TRBD1 (6 bases). Germline CDR1 is SGHDT and CDR2 is YYEEEE. The CDR3 sequence is 14 residues long. V gave up 3 bases and J gave up 4 bases, with 13 bases separating them. The CDR3 is CASSSTGIFYGYTF. The CDR3 DNA is TGTGCCAGCAGCTCTACAGGGATTTTCTATGGCTACACCTTC.

The chain couples TRBV13 to TRBJ1-1, with 8 bases identical to TRBD1. Germline CDR1 reads PRHDT; CDR2 reads FYEKMQ (reference sequence). This CDR3 is built from 14 residues. The trim removed 7 bases at V and 10 bases at J, leaving 14 bases unmatched. This chain's CDR3 is CASTTPQYRGLAFF. The CDR3 nucleotides are TGTGCCAGCACCACTCCACAATACAGGGGGTTAGCTTTCTTT.

The sample holds one count of this clone. The V call is TRBV2, the J call TRBJ1-2, with TRBD1 matching 8 bases. This CDR3 has 13 amino acids. Germline CDR1 and CDR2: SNHLY and FYNNEI. V was clipped by 10 bases and J by 8 bases; unmatched bases: 12. CDR3: CATPDRDFKGYTF. CDR3 DNA sequence: TGTGCCACCCCGGACAGGGATTTTAAAGGCTACACCTTC.

The V call is TRBV6-1, the J call TRBJ1-2; no clear D. V lost 0 bases and J 5 bases, leaving 10 bases between the germline ends. From germline, CDR1 is MNHNS and CDR2 SASEGT. The CDR3 spans 14 residues. The DNA of the CDR3 is TGTGCCAGCAGTGAAGCGCGGAAGGCTTATGGCTACACCTTC. Translated: CASSEARKAYGYTF.

The chain is built from TRBV20-1 and TRBJ2-3; D uncertain. CDR3 size: 11 residues. V lost 3 bases and J lost 3, with 4 bases in between. Germline V gene lookup returns CDR1 DFQATT and CDR2 SNEGSKA (reference sequence). The CDR3 DNA reads TGCAGTGCTAGGAATACAGATACGCAGTATTTT. Encoded protein: CSARNTDTQYF.

This chain connects TRBV6-5 to TRBJ1-1; weak D call: TRBD1 (6 bases). Trimming shortened V by 5 bases and J by 0 bases, and 13 bases separated the two germline ends. Germline V gives CDR1 MNHEY, CDR2 SVGAGI. This CDR3 has 15 amino acids. The CDR3 DNA follows: TGTGCCAGCAGTCCCTGGGGGGCTTTGAACACTGAAGCTTTCTTT. Translation gives CASSPWGALNTEAFF.

The V gene is TRBV9, the J gene TRBJ2-5; no firm D call. V lost 2 bases to trimming and J lost 5 bases, with 7 bases between them. This CDR3 spans 12 amino acids. Germline loops: CDR1 SGDLS, CDR2 YYNGEE. The CDR3 DNA reads TGTGCCAGCAGCGTGGGTGGGGAGACCCAGTACTTC. Its translation is CASSVGGETQYF.

This clone was counted once. J is TRBJ2-7 and V is TRBV5-1; D might be TRBD1 (5 bases). CDR3 length: 12 amino acids. The germline V gene encodes CDR1 SGHRS and CDR2 YFSETQ. V shed 2 bases and J shed 3 bases, with 6 bases lying between them. In DNA, the CDR3 is TGCGCCAGCAGCTTAGGGGACTACGAGCAGTACTTC. It is translated as CASSLGDYEQYF.

The chain employs TRBV6-1 and TRBJ2-3; D is undetermined. Trimming left V 6 bases short and J 1 base short, with 11 bases between. The CDR3 totals 14 residues. Germline CDR1 reads MNHNS; CDR2 reads SASEGT. The CDR3 sequence is CASSPDGRTDTQYF. CDR3 coding DNA: TGTGCCAGCAGCCCCGATGGACGCACAGATACGCAGTATTTT.

The V and J genes are TRBV6-1 and TRBJ1-6; 8 positions agree with TRBD1. V lost 4 bases and J lost 6; bases outside the gene matches: 2. The V gene's germline CDR1 is MNHNS and CDR2 SASEGT. The CDR3 runs to 14 residues. The CDR3 here is CASSVDRGNSPLHF. The CDR3 coding sequence is TGTGCCAGCAGTGTAGACAGGGGTAATTCACCCCTCCACTTT.

The V call is TRBV4-1, the J call TRBJ1-5, with a tentative D call TRBD1 (6 bases). V lost 0 bases, J lost 7 bases, and 16 bases lay in between. This CDR3 is built from 16 residues. Germline CDR1 reads MGHRA; CDR2 reads YSYEKL. The CDR3 loop is CASSQDGVAGEQPQHF. In DNA form, the CDR3 reads TGCGCCAGCAGCCAAGACGGGGTAGCAGGGGAACAGCCCCAGCATTTT.